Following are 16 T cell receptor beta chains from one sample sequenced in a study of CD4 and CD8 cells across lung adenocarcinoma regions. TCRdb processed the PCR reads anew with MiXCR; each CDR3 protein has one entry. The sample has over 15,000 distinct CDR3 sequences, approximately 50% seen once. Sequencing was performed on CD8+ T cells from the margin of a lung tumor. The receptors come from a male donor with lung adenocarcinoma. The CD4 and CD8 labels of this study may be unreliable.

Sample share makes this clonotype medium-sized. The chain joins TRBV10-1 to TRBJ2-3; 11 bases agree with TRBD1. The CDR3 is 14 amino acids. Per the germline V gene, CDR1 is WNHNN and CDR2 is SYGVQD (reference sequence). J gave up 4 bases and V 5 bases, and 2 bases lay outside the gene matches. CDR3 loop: CASSRTGGADTQYF. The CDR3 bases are TGCGCCAGCAGTAGGACAGGGGGCGCAGATACGCAGTATTTT.

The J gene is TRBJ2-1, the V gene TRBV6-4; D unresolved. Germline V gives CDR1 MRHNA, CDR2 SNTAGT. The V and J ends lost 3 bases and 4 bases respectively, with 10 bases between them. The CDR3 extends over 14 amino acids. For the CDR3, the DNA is TGTGCCAGCAGTGAAAGGTATTCGTACAATGAGCAGTTCTTC. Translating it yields CASSERYSYNEQFF.

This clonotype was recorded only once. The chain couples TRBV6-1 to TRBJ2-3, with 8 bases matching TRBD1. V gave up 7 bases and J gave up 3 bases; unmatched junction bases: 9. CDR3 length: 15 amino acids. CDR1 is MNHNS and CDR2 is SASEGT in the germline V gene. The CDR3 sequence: CASTRSGQGTDTQYF. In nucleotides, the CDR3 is TGTGCCAGCACCCGGTCTGGACAGGGTACAGATACGCAGTATTTT.

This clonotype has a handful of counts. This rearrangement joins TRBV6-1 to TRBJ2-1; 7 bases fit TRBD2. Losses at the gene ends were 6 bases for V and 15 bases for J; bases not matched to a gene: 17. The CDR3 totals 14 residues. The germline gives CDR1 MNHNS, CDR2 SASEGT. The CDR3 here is CASSTPSSGGRRFF. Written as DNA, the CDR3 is TGTGCCAGCAGCACACCTTCTAGCGGAGGGAGGCGGTTCTTC.

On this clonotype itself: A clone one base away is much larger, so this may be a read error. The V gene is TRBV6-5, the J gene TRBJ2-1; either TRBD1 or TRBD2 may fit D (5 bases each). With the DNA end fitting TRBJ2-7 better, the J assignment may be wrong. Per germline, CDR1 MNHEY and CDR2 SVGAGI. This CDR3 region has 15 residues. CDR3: CASSLGRGSYNEQYF. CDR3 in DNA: TGTGCCAGCAGTTTGGGCCGGGGCTCCTACAATGAGCAGTACTTC.

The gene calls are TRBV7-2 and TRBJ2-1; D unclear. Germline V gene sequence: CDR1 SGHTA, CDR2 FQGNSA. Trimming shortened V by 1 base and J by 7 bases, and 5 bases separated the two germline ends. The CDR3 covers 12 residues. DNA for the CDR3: TGTGCCAGCAGCTTAGGGGTAAATGAGCAGTTCTTC. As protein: CASSLGVNEQFF.

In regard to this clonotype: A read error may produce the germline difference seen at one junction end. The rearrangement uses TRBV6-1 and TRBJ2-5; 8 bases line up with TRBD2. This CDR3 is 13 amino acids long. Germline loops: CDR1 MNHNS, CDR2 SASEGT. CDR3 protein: CASSEVTSSGRSF. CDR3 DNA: TGTGCCAGCAGTGAAGTAACGTCGAGCGGGAGAAGCTTC.

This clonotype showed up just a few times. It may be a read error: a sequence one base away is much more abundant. DNA for the CDR3: TGTGCCAGCAGCGGACTAGCGGACAATGAGCAGTACTTC. Its translation: CASSGLADNEQYF. The chain carries TRBV6-1 and TRBJ2-1; 10 nucleotides align to TRBD2. The DNA end is more similar to TRBJ2-7, so the J call may be wrong. Germline CDR1 is MNHNS and CDR2 is SASEGT. This CDR3 is 13 amino acids long.

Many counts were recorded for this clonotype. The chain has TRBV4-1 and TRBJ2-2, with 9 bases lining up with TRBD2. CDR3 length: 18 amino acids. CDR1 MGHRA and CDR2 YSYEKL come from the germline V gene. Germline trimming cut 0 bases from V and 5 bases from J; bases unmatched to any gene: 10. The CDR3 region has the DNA TGCGCCAGCAGCCAAGATGTCGGGTGGAGCGGGAGGACCGGGGAGCTGTTTTTT. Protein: CASSQDVGWSGRTGELFF.

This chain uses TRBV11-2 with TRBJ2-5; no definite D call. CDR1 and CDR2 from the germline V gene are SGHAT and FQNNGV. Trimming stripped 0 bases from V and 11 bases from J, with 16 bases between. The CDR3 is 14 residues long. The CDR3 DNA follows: TGTGCCAGCAGCTTAGAGCCTTCCCCTAATAAGCAGTACTTC. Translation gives CASSLEPSPNKQYF.

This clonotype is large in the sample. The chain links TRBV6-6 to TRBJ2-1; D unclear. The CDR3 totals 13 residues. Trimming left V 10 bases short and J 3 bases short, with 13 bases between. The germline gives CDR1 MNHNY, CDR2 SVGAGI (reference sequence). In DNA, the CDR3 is TGTGCCACTCGATTCGGGCGCTACAATGAGCAGTTCTTC. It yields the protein CATRFGRYNEQFF.

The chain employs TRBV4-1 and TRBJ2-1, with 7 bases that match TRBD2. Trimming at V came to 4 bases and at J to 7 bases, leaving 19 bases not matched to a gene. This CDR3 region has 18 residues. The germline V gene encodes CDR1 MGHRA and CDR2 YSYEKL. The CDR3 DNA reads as TGCGCCAGCAGCCGCCGGCTTCGGAGCGGGATAATACGAAATGAGCAGTTCTTC. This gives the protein CASSRRLRSGIIRNEQFF.

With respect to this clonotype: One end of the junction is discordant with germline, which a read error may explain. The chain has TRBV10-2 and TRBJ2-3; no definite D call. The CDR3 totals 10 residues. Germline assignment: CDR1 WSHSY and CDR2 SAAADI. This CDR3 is CATSEDTQYF. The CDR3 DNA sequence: TGCGCCACCAGCGAAGATACGCAGTATTTC.

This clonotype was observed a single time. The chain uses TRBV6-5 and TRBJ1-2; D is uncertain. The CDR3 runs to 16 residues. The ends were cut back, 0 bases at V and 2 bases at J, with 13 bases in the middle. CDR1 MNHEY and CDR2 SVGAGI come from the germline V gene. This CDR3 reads CASSYSSQMNNYGYTF. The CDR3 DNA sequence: TGTGCCAGCAGTTACTCGAGTCAGATGAACAACTATGGCTACACCTTC.

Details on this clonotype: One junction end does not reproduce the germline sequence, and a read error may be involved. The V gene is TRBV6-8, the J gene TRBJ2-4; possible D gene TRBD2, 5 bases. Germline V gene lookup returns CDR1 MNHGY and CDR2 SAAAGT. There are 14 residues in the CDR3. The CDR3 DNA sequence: TGTGCCAGCACGGGGAAGCGAGGCAAAAACATTCAGTATTTC. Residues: CASTGKRGKNIQYF.

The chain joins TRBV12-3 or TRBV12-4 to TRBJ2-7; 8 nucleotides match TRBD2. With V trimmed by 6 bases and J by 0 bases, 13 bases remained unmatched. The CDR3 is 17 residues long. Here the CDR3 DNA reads TGTGCCAGCAGCTCGGGAAGCGGGAGCCTTAGCTCCTACGAGCAGTACTTC. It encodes CASSSGSGSLSSYEQYF.